Detailed here is one TCR beta chain. The sample belongs to a study of blood T cell repertoires in COVID-19. Study at large: Whether acute or convalescent, the COVID-19 samples came from the United States, Italy and Spain.

As handled by the study authors: It was from reference gene primer amplification that nucleated cell counts were estimated. Measured with immunoSEQ multiplex PCR; TCRdb has only the in-frame clones, and not every one. V and J calls plus clone size are reproduced from that table; the DNA served to infer D and trimming. The sample carries about 95,000 clones, around 86% recorded once. The CDR3 runs to 14 residues. CDR1 and CDR2 from the germline V gene are MDHEN and SYDVKM. Germline trimming cut 5 bases from V and 3 bases from J; bases unmatched to any gene: 3. The sample taken for sequencing was peripheral blood. This receptor was taken from a woman in her sixties or seventies with acute or convalescent COVID-19. This sequence joins TRBV28 and TRBJ1-4, with 7 bases identical to TRBD1. The CDR3 is CASSVQGANEKLFF. Here the CDR3 DNA reads TGTGCCAGCAGTGTGCAGGGGGCTAATGAAAAACTGTTTTTT.